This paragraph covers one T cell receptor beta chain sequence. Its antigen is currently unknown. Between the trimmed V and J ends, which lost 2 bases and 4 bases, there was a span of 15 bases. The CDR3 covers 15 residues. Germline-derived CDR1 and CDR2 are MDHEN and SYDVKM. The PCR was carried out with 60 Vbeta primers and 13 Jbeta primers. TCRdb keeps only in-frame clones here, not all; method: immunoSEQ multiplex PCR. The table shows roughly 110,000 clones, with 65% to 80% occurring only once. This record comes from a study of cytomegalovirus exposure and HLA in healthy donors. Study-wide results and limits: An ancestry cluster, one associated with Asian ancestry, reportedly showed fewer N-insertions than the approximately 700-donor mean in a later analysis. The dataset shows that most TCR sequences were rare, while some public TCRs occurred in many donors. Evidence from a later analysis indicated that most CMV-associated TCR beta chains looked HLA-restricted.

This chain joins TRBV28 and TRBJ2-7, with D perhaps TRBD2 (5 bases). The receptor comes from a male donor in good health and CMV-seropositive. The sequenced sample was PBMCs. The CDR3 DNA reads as TGTGCCAGCAGTTTAGGTGGAAAGGGAGATTACGAGCAGTACTTC. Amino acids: CASSLGGKGDYEQYF.